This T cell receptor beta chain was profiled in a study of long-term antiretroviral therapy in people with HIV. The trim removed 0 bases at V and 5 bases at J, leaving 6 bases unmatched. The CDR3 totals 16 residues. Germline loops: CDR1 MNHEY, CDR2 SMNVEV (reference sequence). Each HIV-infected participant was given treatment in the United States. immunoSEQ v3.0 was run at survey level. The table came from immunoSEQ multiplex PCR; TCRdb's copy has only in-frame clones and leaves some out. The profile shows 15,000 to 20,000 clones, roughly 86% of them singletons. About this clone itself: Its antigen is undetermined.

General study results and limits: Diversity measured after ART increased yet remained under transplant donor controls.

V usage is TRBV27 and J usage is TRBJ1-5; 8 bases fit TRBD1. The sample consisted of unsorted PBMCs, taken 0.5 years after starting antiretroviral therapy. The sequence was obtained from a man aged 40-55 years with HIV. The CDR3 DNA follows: TGTGCCAGCAGTTTATCTGGGACAGGCTGGGATCAGCCCCAGCATTTT. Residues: CASSLSGTGWDQPQHF.